The present T cell receptor (beta chain) was sequenced within a study of glioma-infiltrating T cells. This clonotype came up many times. Its antigen is as yet unknown. The CDR3 is made up of 11 amino acids. Germline loops: CDR1 SQVTM, CDR2 ANQGSEA. V lost 7 bases and J lost 5, with 11 bases in between. Broader study findings: Tissue-blood divergence was below expectation in non-neoplastic patients, above in gliomas. CDR3 overlap between tissue and blood was very small.

TCR alpha and beta CDR3 regions were amplified from RNA using iRepertoire nested multiplex PCR. Tissue mRNA or PBMC total RNA, about 95-450 ng, went into one-step reverse transcription and amplification. Using its own MiXCR run on the multiplex PCR reads, TCRdb lists one record per CDR3 protein. The table has more than 85,000 distinct CDR3 sequences, less than 30% seen once. Sequencing used glioma tissue, nonneoplastic brain tissue, or PBMCs (not recorded which). This receptor was identified in a human donor with low-grade glioma or glioblastoma, undergoing nonglioma brain surgery, or in good health (not recorded which). This chain connects TRBV29-1 to TRBJ2-5, with D perhaps matching TRBD1 (6 bases). CDR3 bases: TGCAGCGGTCAAAGGGGGGAGACCCAGTACTTC. This translates into CSGQRGETQYF.